A selection of T cell receptor beta chains follows, all from one sample in a study of CD8 T cells in Susac syndrome. TCRdb redid the calling of the immunoSEQ multiplex PCR reads with MiXCR, one entry per CDR3 protein. This table has approximately 210,000 distinct CDR3 sequences, about 95% appearing once. Sequenced: CD4+ T cells from PBMCs. The source of these receptors is a human donor with Susac syndrome. The CDR3 runs from the conserved cysteine through the conserved F or W. Each record gives: CDR3 length, D gene, J gene, clone size, V gene, CDR3 protein, CDR3 DNA. The D gene is left open where the match is weak. Rows may omit the clone size; those that give it use once, few, many or a size class.

12	TRBD1	TRBJ2-5	NA	TRBV29-1	CSGGRGRETQYF	TGCAGCGGGGGTAGGGGGCGAGAGACCCAGTACTTC
15	NA	TRBJ2-5	NA	TRBV7-7	CASSLGRGTKETQYF	TGTGCTAGCAGCCTGGGAAGGGGGACCAAAGAGACCCAGTACTTC
13	NA	TRBJ1-5	NA	TRBV2	CASSGGQYQPQHF	TGTGCCAGCAGTGGAGGGCAGTATCAGCCCCAGCATTTT
14	TRBD1	TRBJ2-5	NA	TRBV9	CASSLGTDQETQYF	TGTGCCAGCAGCCTGGGGACAGATCAAGAGACCCAGTACTTC
14	NA	TRBJ1-4	NA	TRBV20-1	CSARDLRENEKLFF	TGCAGTGCTAGAGATCTACGGGAGAATGAAAAACTGTTTTTT
17	NA	TRBJ2-1	NA	TRBV28	CASSFPRGAPPYNEQFF	TGTGCCAGCAGTTTCCCCCGGGGAGCGCCCCCCTACAATGAGCAGTTCTTC
14	NA	TRBJ2-2	NA	TRBV7-9	CASTPGGDTGELFF	TGTGCCAGCACCCCTGGAGGGGACACCGGGGAGCTGTTTTTT
13	TRBD1	TRBJ1-5	NA	TRBV20-1	CSAQGQGGQPQHF	TGCAGTGCCCAGGGACAGGGAGGTCAGCCCCAGCATTTT
16	NA	TRBJ2-3	NA	TRBV18	CASSSPGVRSTDTQYF	TGTGCCAGCTCATCGCCAGGGGTAAGAAGCACAGATACGCAGTATTTT
15	TRBD2	TRBJ2-1	NA	TRBV20-1	CSAQGGTSGYNEQFF	TGCAGTGCCCAAGGGGGGACTAGCGGTTACAATGAGCAGTTCTTC
15	TRBD1	TRBJ2-1	NA	TRBV7-3	CASSFPGQDTNEQFF	TGTGCCAGCAGCTTTCCGGGACAGGACACCAATGAGCAGTTCTTC
14	NA	TRBJ1-4	NA	TRBV7-9	CASSPLGTENVFFF	TGTGCCAGCAGCCCCTTAGGCACAGAGAATGTCTTCTTTTTT
15	NA	TRBJ1-2	NA	TRBV3-1	CASSQGSGTSYGYTF	TGTGCCAGCAGCCAAGGATCCGGGACAAGCTATGGCTACACCTTC
13	TRBD1	TRBJ2-7	NA	TRBV6-2/TRBV6-3	CASTDREAYEQYF	TGTGCCAGCACGGACAGGGAGGCCTACGAGCAGTACTTC
12	TRBD2	TRBJ2-2	NA	TRBV2	CASGTSTGELFF	TGTGCTTCCGGGACTAGTACCGGGGAGCTGTTTTTT
12	NA	TRBJ1-5	NA	TRBV20-1	CSAAVGNQPQHF	TGCAGTGCTGCCGTTGGAAATCAGCCCCAGCATTTT
14	NA	TRBJ2-1	NA	TRBV2	CASSRLKTHNEQFF	TGTGCCAGCAGTAGACTGAAGACTCACAATGAGCAGTTCTTC
17	NA	TRBJ2-6	NA	TRBV5-1	CASSFAGVGSGANVLTF	TGCGCCAGCAGCTTCGCAGGGGTGGGCTCTGGGGCCAACGTCCTGACTTTC
14	NA	TRBJ1-1	once	TRBV20-1	CSARDKLVPPEVFF	TGCAGTGCTAGAGATAAGCTCGTCCCCCCTGAAGTTTTCTTT
13	TRBD1	TRBJ1-1	NA	TRBV12-3/TRBV12-4	CASTPTGGTEAFF	TGTGCCAGCACTCCGACAGGGGGCACTGAAGCTTTCTTT
14	NA	TRBJ1-5	NA	TRBV21-1	CASSKVPRNQPQHF	TGTGCCAGCAGCAAAGTCCCTCGGAATCAGCCCCAGCATTTT
15	TRBD1	TRBJ1-2	NA	TRBV28	CASRDTGGTNYGYTF	TGTGCCAGCAGGGATACAGGGGGAACTAACTATGGCTACACCTTC
12	NA	TRBJ1-5	NA	TRBV20-1	CSAWIQNQPQHF	TGCAGTGCTTGGATCCAGAATCAGCCCCAGCATTTT
15	NA	TRBJ2-1	NA	TRBV29-1	CSVEAGRGAHNEQFF	TGCAGCGTTGAAGCGGGCAGGGGGGCCCACAATGAGCAGTTCTTC
14	NA	TRBJ1-1	NA	TRBV12-3/TRBV12-4	CASSLGLINTEAFF	TGTGCCAGCAGTTTAGGGCTGATTAACACTGAAGCTTTCTTT
10	NA	TRBJ1-2	NA	TRBV20-1	CSASGKGYTF	TGCAGTGCTAGTGGCAAGGGCTACACCTTC
15	NA	TRBJ1-1	NA	TRBV6-5	CASLNSRTMNTEAFF	TGTGCCAGCCTTAATTCCAGGACCATGAACACTGAAGCTTTCTTT
15	NA	TRBJ2-1	NA	TRBV20-1	CSARALASLYNEQFF	TGCAGTGCGAGGGCCCTAGCGTCGCTTTACAATGAGCAGTTCTTC
15	NA	TRBJ1-6	NA	TRBV7-6	CASSFAVGANSPLHF	TGTGCCAGCAGTTTCGCCGTGGGAGCGAATTCACCCCTCCACTTT
12	NA	TRBJ1-1	NA	TRBV6-2/TRBV6-3	CATRQGPTEAFF	TGTGCCACCAGGCAGGGCCCCACTGAAGCTTTCTTT
15	TRBD1	TRBJ1-2	NA	TRBV28	CASSSPGQRLYGYTF	TGTGCCAGCAGTTCTCCGGGACAGCGGCTCTATGGCTACACCTTC
11	TRBD1	TRBJ1-2	NA	TRBV28	CAGQGTYGYTF	TGTGCCGGACAGGGTACCTATGGCTACACCTTC
16	NA	TRBJ1-5	NA	TRBV18	CASSPTGGRVNQPQHF	TGTGCCAGCTCACCAACGGGGGGGCGCGTCAATCAGCCCCAGCATTTT
15	TRBD2	TRBJ2-2	NA	TRBV27	CASSFSSGVAGELFF	TGTGCCAGCAGTTTTTCTAGCGGGGTCGCCGGGGAGCTGTTTTTT
16	NA	TRBJ2-5	NA	TRBV20-1	CSARPQDGGVGWTQYF	TGCAGTGCTAGACCACAGGACGGGGGCGTTGGGTGGACCCAGTACTTC
17	NA	TRBJ2-3	NA	TRBV6-2/TRBV6-3	CASSYAPGPGGTDTQYF	TGTGCCAGCAGTTACGCGCCGGGACCCGGGGGCACAGATACGCAGTATTTT
13	NA	TRBJ1-5	NA	TRBV6-5	CASSRGGDQPQHF	TGTGCCAGCAGTCGGGGGGGGGATCAGCCCCAGCATTTT
16	NA	TRBJ1-2	NA	TRBV4-3	CASSQERETAGYGYTF	TGCGCCAGCAGCCAAGAAAGGGAAACCGCCGGCTATGGCTACACCTTC
14	NA	TRBJ1-1	NA	TRBV4-2	CASSQEWINTEAFF	TGTGCCAGCAGCCAAGAATGGATTAACACTGAAGCTTTCTTT
13	NA	TRBJ2-5	NA	TRBV2	CAFTAGAGETQYF	TGTGCCTTTACGGCGGGTGCGGGAGAGACCCAGTACTTC
11	NA	TRBJ2-6	NA	TRBV5-6	CASSWRGVLTF	TGTGCCAGCAGTTGGAGGGGCGTCCTGACTTTC
18	TRBD2	TRBJ2-3	NA	TRBV6-2/TRBV6-3	CASSPVFLGLVGTDTQYF	TGTGCCAGCAGTCCCGTATTCCTGGGACTAGTCGGCACAGATACGCAGTATTTT
16	NA	TRBJ1-5	NA	TRBV7-8	CASSLWVGRANQPQHF	TGTGCCAGCAGCTTATGGGTTGGGAGGGCCAATCAGCCCCAGCATTTT
14	NA	TRBJ1-2	NA	TRBV29-1	CSVGRGNLYYGYTF	TGCAGCGTTGGTAGGGGGAATTTGTACTATGGCTACACCTTC
14	NA	TRBJ2-3	NA	TRBV29-1	CSVVAGASTDTQYF	TGCAGCGTTGTTGCGGGGGCCAGCACAGATACGCAGTATTTT